A selection of T cell receptor beta chains follows, all from one sample in a study of blood T cell repertoires in COVID-19. The table came from immunoSEQ multiplex PCR; TCRdb's copy has only in-frame clones and leaves some out. The data show a few hundred thousand clones, approximately 84% seen once. Sequenced input: PBMCs or T cells enriched from blood (not recorded which). These receptors were obtained from a man between 35 and 55 years old who had recovered from COVID-19. Both conserved end residues are part of each CDR3. D genes are given only for firm matches. Not every row has a clone size; where given, it reads once, few, many or a size class.

- | TRBJ1-2 | TRBV18 | - | CASSPPLDRKGYGGGYTF | TGTGCCAGCTCACCACCGCTCGACAGGAAAGGCTATGGGGGTGGCTACACCTTC
once | TRBJ2-7 | TRBV7-2 | TRBD1 | CASSFSPYRGFEDEQYF | TGTGCCAGCAGCTTTTCACCTTACAGGGGATTCGAAGACGAGCAGTACTTC
- | TRBJ1-2 | TRBV10-3 | TRBD1 | CAISEVGQGKYGYTF | TGTGCCATCAGTGAAGTGGGACAGGGGAAGTATGGCTACACCTTC
- | TRBJ1-2 | TRBV28 | - | CASSVRGNSGYTF | TGTGCCAGCAGTGTAAGGGGCAATAGTGGCTACACCTTC
- | TRBJ1-5 | TRBV27 | - | CASSLTGNQPQHF | TGTGCCAGCAGTTTAACAGGCAATCAGCCCCAGCATTTT
- | TRBJ1-2 | TRBV9 | - | CASSTTSYRDGYTF | TGTGCCAGCAGCACGACCTCCTACAGGGATGGCTACACCTTC
- | TRBJ2-3 | TRBV20-1 | - | CSALLVATQYF | TGCAGTGCCCTACTCGTCGCTACGCAGTATTTT
- | TRBJ2-2 | TRBV6-4 | - | CASSDASANTGELFF | TGTGCCAGCAGTGATGCGTCCGCGAACACCGGGGAGCTGTTTTTT
- | TRBJ1-1 | TRBV6-5 | - | CATSGWDTEAFF | TGTGCCACCTCCGGGTGGGACACTGAAGCTTTCTTT
- | TRBJ1-1 | TRBV7-9 | - | CASSSQENTEAFF | TGTGCCAGCAGCTCACAGGAGAACACTGAAGCTTTCTTT